This T cell receptor beta chain was obtained from a study of T cells in tuberculosis. Germline values: CDR1 MNHNS, CDR2 SASEGT. Germline trimming cut 1 base from V and 0 bases from J; bases unmatched to any gene: 18. This CDR3 is built from 20 residues. The repertoire was sequenced with immunoSEQ multiplex PCR; TCRdb's copy has only in-frame clones and lacks some. Among some 31,000 clones, about 82% were seen once, and the ten largest hold around 5.5%. As for time point: new active TB diagnosis, blood taken before or within 7 days of starting treatment. Each clinical donor contributed on average roughly 90,000 T cells from unsorted cryopreserved PBMC.

The chain couples TRBV6-1 to TRBJ2-7; 7 bases match TRBD1. This clonotype was sampled from an adult with tuberculosis. The sequences come from PBMCs, collected at tuberculosis diagnosis. The CDR3 here is CASSEGLRTGVFRVSYEQYF. The CDR3 DNA is TGTGCCAGCAGTGAAGGTTTAAGGACAGGAGTTTTTCGCGTCTCCTACGAGCAGTACTTC.